This T cell receptor (beta chain) was captured by sequencing in a study of cytomegalovirus exposure and HLA in healthy donors. Turning to the study itself: About 85 million unique TCR sequences came from HLA-typed donors in an early release. Study findings and constraints: In vitro confirmation showed a few CMV-associated chains to be CMV antigen specific.

Comment on this clone: Antigen: not known.

CDR1 is GTSNPN, CDR2 SVGIG, per germline (reference sequence). With 2 bases removed from V and 11 bases from J, the gap between germline ends came to 16 bases. The CDR3 is 13 amino acids. The PCR made use of 60 Vbeta and 13 Jbeta primers. Sequencing was performed with immunoSEQ multiplex PCR; in TCRdb, only in-frame clones are kept and a portion is missing. Among some 150,000 clones listed, 79% were seen once. Sampled while nominally healthy, donors likely had unrecorded immune exposures. What was sequenced was PBMCs. This rearrangement joins TRBV30 to TRBJ1-5; D is possibly TRBD1 (5 bases). The source is a male donor in good health and CMV-seronegative. The DNA for the CDR3 is TGTGCCTGGAGTCGGCAGGGTGCGGGGGCCCAGCATTTT. This sequence encodes CAWSRQGAGAQHF. Using reference TRBV30 and TRBJ1-5 for the parts outside the CDR3, the full variable domain is SQTIHQWPATLVQPVGSPLSLECTVEGTSNPNLYWYRQAAGRGLQLLFYSVGIGQISSEVPQNLSASRPQDRQFILSSKKLLLSDSGFYLCAWSRQGAGAQHFGDGTRLSIL.